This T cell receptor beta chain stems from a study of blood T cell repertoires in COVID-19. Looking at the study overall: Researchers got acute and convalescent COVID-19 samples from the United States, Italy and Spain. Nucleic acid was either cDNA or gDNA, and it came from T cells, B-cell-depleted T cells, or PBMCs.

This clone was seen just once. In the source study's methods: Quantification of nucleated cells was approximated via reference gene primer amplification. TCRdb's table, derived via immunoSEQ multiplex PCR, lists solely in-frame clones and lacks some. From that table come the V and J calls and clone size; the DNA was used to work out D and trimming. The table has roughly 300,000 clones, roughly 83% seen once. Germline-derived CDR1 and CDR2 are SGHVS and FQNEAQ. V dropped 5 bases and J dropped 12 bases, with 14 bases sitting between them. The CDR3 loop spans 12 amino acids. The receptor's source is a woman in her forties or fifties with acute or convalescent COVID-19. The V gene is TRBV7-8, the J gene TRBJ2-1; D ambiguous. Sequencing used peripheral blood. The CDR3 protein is CASSQQSFTQFF. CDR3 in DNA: TGTGCCAGCAGCCAACAATCCTTTACGCAGTTCTTC.